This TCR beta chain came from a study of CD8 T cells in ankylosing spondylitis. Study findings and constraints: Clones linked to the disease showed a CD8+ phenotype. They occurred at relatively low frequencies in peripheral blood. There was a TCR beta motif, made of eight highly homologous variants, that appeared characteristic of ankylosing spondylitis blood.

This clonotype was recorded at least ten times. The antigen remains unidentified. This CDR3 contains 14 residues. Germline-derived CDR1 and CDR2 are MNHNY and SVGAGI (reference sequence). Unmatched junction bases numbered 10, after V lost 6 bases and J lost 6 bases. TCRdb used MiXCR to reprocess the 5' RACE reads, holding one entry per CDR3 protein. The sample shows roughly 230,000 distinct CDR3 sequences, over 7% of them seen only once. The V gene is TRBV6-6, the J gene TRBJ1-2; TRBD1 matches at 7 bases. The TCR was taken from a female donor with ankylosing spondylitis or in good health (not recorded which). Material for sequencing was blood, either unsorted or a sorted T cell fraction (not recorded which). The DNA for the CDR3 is TGTGCCAGCAGACAGGGGCAGTCCCTACATGGCTACACCTTC. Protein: CASRQGQSLHGYTF.